This TCR beta chain was obtained from a study of response to subunit inactivated influenza vaccine. Deletions cut 0 bases from V and 0 bases from J, with 12 bases between. Germline CDR1 LGHNA, CDR2 YSLEER. This CDR3 comprises 17 residues. MiXCR was run by TCRdb on the RT-PCR reads, yielding one entry per CDR3 protein. The data hold about 610,000 distinct CDR3 sequences, with 11% to 15% observed a single time. This chain connects TRBV4-3 to TRBJ2-4; D possibly corresponds to TRBD2 (6 bases). This specimen consisted of PBMCs from blood, obtained roughly 13 days after vaccination. The TCR was taken from a man over 45 who received an inactivated influenza vaccine. CDR3 amino acids: CASSQDRRGLAKNIQYF. The CDR3 nucleotides are TGCGCCAGCAGCCAAGATCGGAGGGGCTTAGCCAAAAACATTCAGTACTTC.